The clone carrying this T cell receptor (beta chain) was seen a few times. Antigen specificity is unknown. The data originate from a study of CD4 T cells in relation to SARS-CoV-2 and coronaviruses. Whole-study context: TCR beta CDR3s were sequenced after roughly nine-day antigen culture of PBMCs. Negative control cultures got HIV-1 Nef peptides or no peptide. Crossreactive spike epitopes shared across donors were mapped to their HLA restriction.

Method: immunoSEQ multiplex PCR; TCRdb's copy keeps in-frame clones and lacks some. Here the sample spans around 25,000 clones, roughly 73% being singletons. The unexposed donors gave CD4+ T cells in 2011-2018, prior to COVID-19. CD4+ T cells were isolated from the cells after 10 days of culture. Cells permitting, SARS-CoV-2 S/N and four cold-coronavirus spikes were tested on unexposed-donor CD4+ T cells. Losses at the gene ends were 6 bases for V and 3 bases for J; bases not matched to a gene: 5. This CDR3 comprises 13 residues. Germline CDR1 is MNHEY and CDR2 is SVGAGI. The chain joins TRBV6-5 to TRBJ2-7; TRBD1 aligns across 7 bases. Specimen: CD4+ T cells from PBMCs, cultured in vitro. The receptor's source is a human donor in good health. CDR3 amino acids: CASSGQVLYEQYF. The CDR3 region has the DNA TGTGCCAGCAGCGGACAGGTTCTCTACGAGCAGTACTTC.